This record looks at one TCR beta chain sequence and its context. This clone was seen a few times. Which antigen it targets is not known. The record has no base qualities; no much larger clone is one base away. The collaborating institutions used their own protocols to collect whole blood in K2EDTA tubes. Collaborator samples were shipped for TCRbeta analysis as frozen whole blood, isolated PBMCs, or DNA extracted from either sample type. This sample is part of a study of blood T cell repertoires in COVID-19 (dated by TCRdb to the early 2020s). Study-wide context: Samples covering the acute and convalescent phases of COVID-19 were provided by collaborators in the United States, Italy and Spain. The samples were drawn from the first 160 participants of the ongoing ImmuneRACE study and from over 950 subjects provided by 6 global collaborators. The prospective study material was composed of cDNA or gDNA derived from T cells, B-cell-depleted T cells, or PBMCs. HLA class I and class II types, where available, came from metadata supplied by the sample provider rather than from assay-based typing. Deeply sampled blood TCRbeta repertoires from subjects exposed to, actively infected with, or recovered from COVID-19 were included in the dataset. A de-identified subject ID, COVID-19 status, age in years and sex were almost always included in the sample metadata. The repertoires were released in a freely available public database intended as a resource for research on the immune response to SARS-CoV-2.

The immunoSEQ Assay, a bias-controlled multiplex PCR, was used to amplify TCRbeta CDR3 regions from genomic DNA. The source study handled its data this way. The number of nucleated cells in each sample was estimated from the amplification of reference gene primers within the assay. To quantify the absolute abundance of each unique TCRbeta CDR3 rearrangement, sequence reads were collapsed and filtered. Productive Simpson clonality was computed per sample as the square root of Simpson's diversity index over productive rearrangements. In TCRdb, the immuneACCESS table is reduced to in-frame sequences with V and J assigned. These tables do not hold every clone; where another copy was compared, an unresolved V gene accounts for under half, and the others remain unexplained. D and trimming were read from the DNA, whereas the V and J calls and clone size are those reported in that table. Counted in this sample were over 60,000 clones; roughly 85% of them appeared once. In total, the top ten clones hold about 40% of the sample.

The research as a whole found: The quantity of clinical and demographic metadata differed by source and by participant and was supplied without curation.

Sequencing was carried out using peripheral blood. This TCR came from a woman older than 75 with active or convalescent COVID-19.

The CDR3 corresponds to CATSSRDSSYEQYF. At the DNA level, the sequence is TGTGCCACCAGCAGCCGGGACAGCTCCTACGAGCAGTACTTC. Here the chain combines TRBV15 and TRBJ2-7, with 7 bases aligning to TRBD1. Clipping removes 3 bases from V and 0 bases from J, with 2 as the unmatched junction base count. The cysteine opens and the phenylalanine closes a CDR3 of 14 amino acids. Just the 42-base CDR3 DNA is kept, in frame starting at base 1. Looking up the germline V gene (reference sequence) yields CDR1 LNHNV and CDR2 YYDKDF.